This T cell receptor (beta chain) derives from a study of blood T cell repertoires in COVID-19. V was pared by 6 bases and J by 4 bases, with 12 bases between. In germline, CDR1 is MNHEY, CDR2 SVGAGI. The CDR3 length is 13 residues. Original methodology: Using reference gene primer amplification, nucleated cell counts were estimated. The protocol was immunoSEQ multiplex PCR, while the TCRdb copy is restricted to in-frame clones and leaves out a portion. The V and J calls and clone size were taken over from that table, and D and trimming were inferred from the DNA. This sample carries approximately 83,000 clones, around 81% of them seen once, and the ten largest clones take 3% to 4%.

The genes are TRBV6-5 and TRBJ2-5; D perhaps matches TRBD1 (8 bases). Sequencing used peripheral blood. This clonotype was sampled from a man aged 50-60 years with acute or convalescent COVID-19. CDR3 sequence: CASRYRGGETQYF. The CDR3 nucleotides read TGTGCCAGCAGGTACAGGGGGGGAGAGACCCAGTACTTC.